The 10 T cell receptor beta chains below all came from one sample that was sequenced in a study of vaccination and CD4 T cells after COVID-19. Oncomine TCR Beta short-read sequencing was applied to DNA from cultured CD4+ T cells. TCRdb fed the PCR reads into MiXCR, producing one record per CDR3 protein. The sample shows some 6,800 distinct CDR3 sequences, around 70% of them seen only once. The antigens of these receptors remain unknown. Described treatment: roughly 10-day PBMC culture with coronavirus spike peptide pools or control peptides (ViraFEST assay). The sequenced material came from CD4+ T cells from blood, cultured in vitro. The receptor set was obtained from a human donor who had recovered from COVID-19.

The rearrangement joins TRBV20-1 to TRBJ1-2; no clear D. Germline CDR1 is DFQATT and CDR2 is SNEGSKA (reference sequence). Trimming cost V 1 base and J 7 bases, with 25 bases left between them. The CDR3 runs to 17 residues. This CDR3 is CSARVVTLRLMTGGYTF. For the CDR3, the DNA is TGCAGTGCTAGAGTGGTGACTTTGAGACTGATGACGGGTGGCTACACCTTC.

The chain links TRBV24-1 to TRBJ2-5; a weak D match, TRBD2 (6 bases). CDR1 KGHDR and CDR2 SFDVKD come from the germline V gene. V dropped 7 bases and J dropped 3 bases, with 11 bases sitting between them. The CDR3 runs 13 residues. For the CDR3, the DNA is TGTGCCACCAGGCAGGGAGGAAAAGAGACCCAGTACTTC. Its translation: CATRQGGKETQYF.

CDR3 sequence: CSAEGTVGNPEAFF. The DNA of the CDR3 is TGCAGTGCAGAAGGGACAGTAGGTAACCCTGAAGCTTTCTTT. The chain combines TRBV20-1 with TRBJ1-1, with TRBD1 identical over 7 bases. Germline V lookup: CDR1 DFQATT, CDR2 SNEGSKA (reference sequence). The CDR3 is 14 residues long. Trimming at V came to 6 bases and at J to 6 bases, leaving 13 bases not matched to a gene.

The chain uses TRBV30 and TRBJ1-2; TRBD1 matches at 7 bases. The ends lost 2 bases at V and 7 bases at J; junction bases unmatched: 7. CDR1 is GTSNPN, CDR2 SVGIG, per germline (reference sequence). This CDR3 has 13 amino acids. CDR3 coding DNA: TGTGCCTGGAGTCCCGACAGGGTCCGTGGCTACACCTTC. Translating it yields CAWSPDRVRGYTF.

This clonotype has more than one count but fewer than ten. V and J are TRBV6-1 and TRBJ1-1, with TRBD1 identical over 9 bases. The germline gives CDR1 MNHNS, CDR2 SASEGT. This CDR3 is 15 amino acids long. Trimming took 5 bases from V and 4 from J; bases not matched to a gene: 8. Here the CDR3 DNA reads TGTGCCAGCAGTCGGACGACAGGGGGTGGCACTGAAGCTTTCTTT. It translates to CASSRTTGGGTEAFF.

As DNA, the CDR3 is TGTGCCAGCGGGACCTTCTATGGCTACACCTTC. This gives the protein CASGTFYGYTF. The chain employs TRBV6-2 or TRBV6-3 and TRBJ1-2, with D possibly being TRBD1 (5 bases). The CDR3 spans 11 residues. Germline CDR1 is MNHEY and CDR2 is SVGEGT. Between the trimmed V and J ends, which lost 8 bases and 4 bases, there was a span of 8 bases.

The rearrangement joins TRBV6-1 to TRBJ2-5, with 10 bases aligning to TRBD1. The V and J ends lost 4 bases and 4 bases, in that order; junction bases with no gene match: 3. The germline V gene encodes CDR1 MNHNS and CDR2 SASEGT. The CDR3 consists of 14 residues. This CDR3 is CASSADRGRETQYF. CDR3 DNA: TGTGCCAGCAGTGCCGACAGGGGGCGAGAGACCCAGTACTTC.

The V gene is TRBV30, the J gene TRBJ1-2; 10 bases are a match to TRBD1. The germline V gene has CDR1 GTSNPN and CDR2 SVGIG (reference sequence). J lost 7 bases, V lost 8 bases, and 19 bases had no gene match. This CDR3 comprises 16 residues. CDR3: CARKTGGDPSPRGYTF. CDR3 coding DNA: TGTGCCCGGAAGACAGGGGGCGACCCATCACCACGTGGCTACACCTTC.

This clonotype was counted between two and nine times. J is TRBJ1-5 and V is TRBV24-1; D call uncertain. Germline V gene data show CDR1 as KGHDR and CDR2 as SFDVKD. The CDR3 is 14 amino acids. The germline V and J ends were trimmed by 2 bases and 7 bases, with 11 bases remaining between them. CDR3 sequence (DNA): TGTGCCACCAGTGATTCGGGGAAAAAACAGCCCCAGCATTTT. Translation: CATSDSGKKQPQHF.

The CDR3 sequence: CATADTGDNQPQHF. The CDR3 bases are TGTGCCACTGCCGATACAGGGGACAATCAGCCCCAGCATTTT. This chain joins TRBV10-3 and TRBJ1-5, with 7 bases identical to TRBD1. CDR3 size: 14 residues. Germline V lookup: CDR1 ENHRY, CDR2 SYGVKD. The V segment lost 10 bases and the J segment 3 bases; nucleotides outside the gene matches: 9.